This record covers a single T cell receptor (beta chain). Its target is not known. The record originates from a study of cytomegalovirus exposure and HLA in healthy donors. About the study: A prior study identified approximately 120 million unique TCR beta sequences from about 180 million T cells.

The CDR3 is made up of 14 amino acids. V was trimmed by 4 bases and J by 0 bases, leaving 7 bases between them. Looked up from germline, CDR1 is SNHLY and CDR2 is FYNNEI. This PCR relied on a set of 60 Vbeta primers and 13 Jbeta primers. Clones were sequenced by immunoSEQ multiplex PCR, and TCRdb holds only the in-frame ones, with some missing. The sample carries 85,000 to 130,000 clones, approximately 68% recorded once. Study findings and constraints: A later analysis found TCR association rates differed by HLA locus, highest for DRB1 and lowest for HLA-C.

The chain is built from TRBV2 and TRBJ1-5; D ambiguous. Sequencing was done on a sample of PBMCs. The clonotype was recovered from a woman between 18 and 29 years old in good health and CMV-seropositive. CDR3 bases: TGTGCCAGCAGTGCCACTAATAGCAATCAGCCCCAGCATTTT. Protein: CASSATNSNQPQHF.